One sample yielded the 26 T cell receptor beta chains listed below, sequenced in a study of blood T cells in healthy people across ages. A second PCR, run for about 6 to 12 cycles, used a sample-barcoded 5' primer plus a J-beta primer mix. TCRdb recomputed calls from the 5' RACE reads with MiXCR, one row per CDR3 protein. The profile covers 980,000 or so distinct CDR3 sequences, with about 48% appearing a single time and around an eighth taken by the ten largest. Sequencing was performed on blood. These receptors originate from a man under 40 in good health.

The gene calls are TRBV7-9 and TRBJ1-1; D unclear. CDR3 size: 9 residues. Germline V gene sequence: CDR1 SEHNR, CDR2 FQNEAQ (reference sequence). Trimming left V 10 bases short and J 4 bases short, with 4 bases between. CDR3 in amino acids: CAIGTEAFF. In DNA form, the CDR3 reads TGTGCCATAGGCACTGAAGCTTTCTTT.

The chain is built from TRBV20-1 and TRBJ1-5; D is unresolved. The length of the CDR3 is 15 residues. Germline values: CDR1 DFQATT, CDR2 SNEGSKA (reference sequence). V was shortened by 0 bases and J by 0 bases, with 9 bases between the two germline ends. The CDR3 coding sequence is TGCAGTGCTAGAGATTCGTGGGCTAGCAATCAGCCCCAGCATTTT. This translates into CSARDSWASNQPQHF.

This sequence joins TRBV30 and TRBJ2-1; maybe TRBD2 (5 bases). Germline-derived CDR1 and CDR2 are GTSNPN and SVGIG (reference sequence). The V end was cut by 1 base, the J end by 10 bases, with 11 bases between. The CDR3 totals 12 residues. Here the CDR3 DNA reads TGTGCCTGGAGTGCGCCCCGACTAGAGCAGTTCTTC. Its translation: CAWSAPRLEQFF. The variable domain in full, with the rest retrieved from reference TRBV30 and TRBJ2-1, is SQTIHQWPATLVQPVGSPLSLECTVEGTSNPNLYWYRQAAGRGLQLLFYSVGIGQISSEVPQNLSASRPQDRQFILSSKKLLLSDSGFYLCAWSAPRLEQFFGPGTRLTVL.

This clonotype turned up a few times. This chain links TRBV6-2 or TRBV6-3 with TRBJ2-7, with D uncertain. The V end lost 6 bases, the J end lost 1 base, and 10 bases lay between the germline ends. CDR1 is MNHEY and CDR2 is SVGEGT in the germline V gene. The CDR3 extends over 13 amino acids. CDR3 in amino acids: CASRSDLSYEQYF. The CDR3 bases are TGTGCCAGCAGATCGGACCTTTCCTACGAGCAGTACTTC.

The chain couples TRBV4-3 to TRBJ2-4; 9 nucleotides align to TRBD2. The end of the DNA is better explained by TRBJ2-5, so the J call may be wrong. The CDR3 consists of 16 residues. The germline gives CDR1 LGHNA, CDR2 YSLEER. The CDR3 DNA follows: TGCGCCAGCAGCCAAGATTGGCGGGGGGGCCTGGAGACCCAGTACTTC. Amino acids: CASSQDWRGGLETQYF.

This clonotype was detected only a few times. Here the CDR3 reads CASSSNRDSWHEQYF. The CDR3 DNA reads as TGTGCCAGCAGTTCTAACCGGGACTCTTGGCACGAGCAGTACTTC. The chain has TRBV28 and TRBJ2-7, with TRBD2 as a possible D gene (6 bases). Germline V gene data show CDR1 as MDHEN and CDR2 as SYDVKM. The CDR3 consists of 15 residues. Trimming shortened V by 4 bases and J by 5 bases, and 18 bases separated the two germline ends. Full variable domain (missing parts from reference TRBV28 and TRBJ2-7): DVKVTQSSRYLVKRTGEKVFLECVQDMDHENMFWYRQDPGLGLRLIYFSYDVKMKEKGDIPEGYSVSREKKERFSLILESASTNQTSMYLCASSSNRDSWHEQYFGPGTRLTVT.

A word on this clonotype: A read error may account for a junction end that differs from germline. The chain couples TRBV5-1 to TRBJ2-3; D gene uncertain. Germline-derived CDR1 and CDR2 are SGHRS and YFSETQ. This CDR3 region has 13 residues. This chain's CDR3 is CAGSSPSTDTQYF. CDR3 nucleotide sequence: TGCGCCGGCAGCTCCCCAAGCACAGATACGCAGTATTTT.

This clonotype was counted only a few times. V and J are TRBV6-2 or TRBV6-3 and TRBJ2-5; TRBD1 is a possible D gene (5 bases). The J call may be mistaken, given a closer DNA end match to TRBJ2-7. The CDR3 consists of 13 residues. CDR1 MNHEY and CDR2 SVGEGT come from the germline V gene. CDR3 sequence: CASSYGAAYEQYF. CDR3 coding DNA: TGTGCCAGCAGTTACGGGGCAGCTTACGAGCAGTACTTC.

CDR3 in amino acids: CAWKAGLSGSYEQYF. The CDR3 DNA reads as TGTGCCTGGAAGGCCGGGCTGAGTGGGTCCTACGAGCAGTACTTC. The rearrangement joins TRBV30 to TRBJ2-7; D unclear. Trimming removed 4 bases from V and 1 base from J, with 17 bases in between. The CDR3 is 15 amino acids. Germline CDR1 reads GTSNPN; CDR2 reads SVGIG (reference sequence).

The V gene is TRBV20-1, the J gene TRBJ2-3; D remains unclear. Germline V lookup: CDR1 DFQATT, CDR2 SNEGSKA (reference sequence). The V end was cut by 6 bases, the J end by 6 bases, with 13 bases between. The CDR3 totals 12 residues. CDR3 region: CSADRLQDTQYF. DNA of the CDR3: TGCAGTGCGGACCGTTTACAGGATACGCAGTATTTT.

The chain recombines TRBV7-2 with TRBJ1-5; D might be TRBD1 (6 bases). Germline V gives CDR1 SGHTA, CDR2 FQGNSA. The CDR3 spans 15 residues. V was cut by 1 base and J by 0 bases, with 7 bases left in between. The CDR3: CASSLGQVSNQPQHF. In DNA, the CDR3 is TGTGCCAGCAGCTTAGGACAGGTTAGCAATCAGCCCCAGCATTTT.

This clonotype was seen only a few times. The chain is built from TRBV6-5 and TRBJ2-7; 9 bases line up with TRBD2. Germline CDR1 MNHEY, CDR2 SVGAGI. This CDR3 is 16 amino acids long. Losses at the gene ends were 3 bases for V and 2 bases for J; bases not matched to a gene: 8. The CDR3 reads CASSYPIAGDTYEQYF. CDR3 bases: TGTGCCAGCAGTTATCCTATAGCGGGGGATACCTACGAGCAGTACTTC.

Only a few counts were recorded for this clonotype. The rearrangement links TRBV29-1 to TRBJ2-3; D remains unclear. The CDR3 is made up of 13 amino acids. Germline CDR1 SQVTM, CDR2 ANQGSEA. V was pared by 7 bases and J by 0 bases, with 11 bases between. The CDR3 loop is CSAKGYSTDTQYF. In DNA form, the CDR3 reads TGCAGCGCCAAGGGATATAGCACAGATACGCAGTATTTT.

This clonotype was counted between two and nine times. The rearrangement links TRBV4-2 to TRBJ2-1; 11 bases align to TRBD1. J lost 5 bases, V lost 5 bases, and 5 bases had no gene match. Germline assignment: CDR1 LGHNA and CDR2 YNFKEQ. The CDR3 totals 15 residues. DNA of the CDR3: TGTGCCAGCAGCTCGGACAGGGGGCTTAACAATGAGCAGTTCTTC. It translates to CASSSDRGLNNEQFF.

The table lists this clonotype with many counts. The chain employs TRBV9 and TRBJ1-5; D is perhaps TRBD1 (5 bases). The V end was cut by 0 bases, the J end by 4 bases, with 8 bases between. The CDR3 contains 14 residues. Germline V lookup: CDR1 SGDLS, CDR2 YYNGEE. The CDR3 DNA follows: TGTGCCAGCAGCGTAGGAACAGGTAATCAGCCCCAGCATTTT. Translated, it gives CASSVGTGNQPQHF.

CDR3 nucleotides: TGTGCCAGCAAAGGAACTAGCGGGGGACAGGAGACCCAGTACTTC. It translates to CASKGTSGGQETQYF. This sequence joins TRBV2 and TRBJ2-7; TRBD2 agrees at 11 bases. The better agreement between TRBJ2-5 and the DNA end casts doubt on the J call. Per the germline V gene, CDR1 is SNHLY and CDR2 is FYNNEI. The CDR3 consists of 15 residues.

This clonotype has only a few counts. The chain joins TRBV7-2 to TRBJ1-2, with D perhaps TRBD1 (6 bases). CDR3 length: 14 amino acids. Germline CDR1 reads SGHTA; CDR2 reads FQGNSA. The ends were cut back, 2 bases at V and 3 bases at J, with 10 bases in the middle. DNA of the CDR3: TGTGCCAGCAGCTTATTTCCAGGGGACTATGGCTACACCTTC. Amino acids: CASSLFPGDYGYTF.

CDR3 sequence reads: CASSLLPGTVSYEQYF. The CDR3 nucleotides are TGTGCCAGCAGCCTCCTCCCCGGCACAGTCTCCTACGAGCAGTACTTC. This chain links TRBV3-1 with TRBJ2-7; D uncertain. The CDR3 totals 16 residues. Trimming pared 4 bases from V and 0 bases from J, leaving 16 bases between. From germline, CDR1 is LGHDT and CDR2 YNNKEL (reference sequence).

To note about this clonotype: A much larger clone sits a single nucleotide away, making a read error possible. This chain joins TRBV9 and TRBJ1-1, with 10 bases lining up with TRBD1. Germline-derived CDR1 and CDR2 are SGDLS and YYNGEE. The CDR3 is 20 residues long. The CDR3 sequence: CAGSSTFAPGTGVVATEAFF. The CDR3 coding sequence is TGTGCCGGCAGCTCGACCTTTGCACCCGGGACAGGGGTGGTAGCCACTGAAGCTTTCTTT.

The chain links TRBV28 to TRBJ1-1; 9 bases are a match to TRBD1. Trimming at V came to 1 base and at J to 4 bases, leaving 1 base not matched to a gene. The CDR3 contains 14 residues. Germline lookup yields CDR1 MDHEN and CDR2 SYDVKM. DNA of the CDR3: TGTGCCAGCAGTTTATCACAGGGGGCCACTGAAGCTTTCTTT. It translates to CASSLSQGATEAFF.

In its sample, this clonotype was seen once. The chain is built from TRBV18 and TRBJ2-3, with 11 nucleotides matching TRBD2. V dropped 2 bases and J dropped 8; count of bases not matched to a gene: 21. The CDR3 totals 20 residues. From germline, CDR1 is KGHSH and CDR2 LQKENI. CDR3 loop: CASSPLAVTSGGPLTGTQYF. The CDR3 DNA follows: TGTGCCAGCTCACCATTGGCGGTTACTAGCGGGGGACCTCTCACGGGTACGCAGTATTTT.

This clonotype has just a few counts. The rearrangement joins TRBV7-9 to TRBJ1-2; D call uncertain. The CDR3 covers 15 residues. The V gene's germline CDR1 is SEHNR and CDR2 FQNEAQ (reference sequence). V shed 0 bases and J shed 4 bases, with 12 bases lying between them. CDR3 bases: TGTGCCAGCAGCTTAGCCGCGGGCCCCGTCTATGGCTACACCTTC. Its protein product is CASSLAAGPVYGYTF.

The chain is built from TRBV20-1 and TRBJ1-5, with TRBD1 as a possible D gene (5 bases). The CDR3 contains 13 residues. With 1 base removed from V and 6 bases from J, the gap between germline ends came to 10 bases. CDR1 is DFQATT and CDR2 is SNEGSKA in the germline V gene (reference sequence). The CDR3 protein is CSARVPGGQPQHF. CDR3 DNA sequence: TGCAGTGCTAGAGTTCCGGGGGGTCAGCCCCAGCATTTT.

This clonotype was seen a few times. The chain has TRBV4-1 and TRBJ2-3; D gene unclear. This CDR3 contains 12 residues. Germline V gene lookup returns CDR1 MGHRA and CDR2 YSYEKL. With 3 bases removed from V and 4 bases from J, the gap between germline ends came to 5 bases. DNA of the CDR3: TGCGCCAGCAGCCAGCCGCCAGATACGCAGTATTTT. As protein: CASSQPPDTQYF.

The table lists this clonotype with many counts. This chain uses TRBV19 with TRBJ2-2; tentative D call: TRBD1 (5 bases). The CDR3 extends over 15 amino acids. Germline-derived CDR1 and CDR2 are LNHDA and SQIVND (reference sequence). V was shortened by 6 bases and J by 1 base, with 12 bases between the two germline ends. The CDR3, as DNA: TGTGCCAGTAGGCCCGACAGTAGGAACACCGGGGAGCTGTTTTTT. Translated: CASRPDSRNTGELFF. Full variable domain (outside the CDR3, taken from reference TRBV19 and TRBJ2-2): DGGITQSPKYLFRKEGQNVTLSCEQNLNHDAMYWYRQDPGQGLRLIYYSQIVNDFQKGDIAEGYSVSREKKESFPLTVTSAQKNPTAFYLCASRPDSRNTGELFFGEGSRLTVL.

This clonotype was found a few times. The chain uses TRBV11-2 and TRBJ2-3; TRBD2 matches 7 bases. The germline CDR1 and CDR2 sequences are SGHAT and FQNNGV. V trimming: 4 bases; J trimming: 2 bases; junction bases outside the gene matches: 6. CDR3 size: 15 residues. In DNA, the CDR3 is TGTGCCAGCAGCTCCGCGGGGGACCACACAGATACGCAGTATTTT. Its translation: CASSSAGDHTDTQYF.